This T cell receptor beta chain was documented in a study of graft-versus-host responses after intestinal transplantation (dated by TCRdb to about 2021). With respect to the entire study: Recipients received multivisceral, liver-intestinal, or isolated intestinal transplants. All recipients received anti-thymocyte globulin induction followed by maintenance tacrolimus and steroids for roughly three years. Graft-versus-host and host-versus-graft alloreactive T cell clones were tracked in the graft, circulation and bone marrow after intestinal transplantation using bulk TCR-beta CDR3 sequencing. Alloreactive clones were identified by sequencing pre-transplant mixed lymphocyte reaction products and comparing these products with unstimulated pre-transplant donor and recipient T cells. The cohort enrolled about two dozen intestinal transplant recipients, one of whom was a retransplant, and a few patients without pretransplant specimens were excluded. Donor T cell macrochimerism was defined as a peak of at least 4% donor T cells among recipient peripheral blood mononuclear cells. Instead of going to the commercial service, samples from a few later patients were sequenced in-house on an Illumina MiSeq and processed with MiXCR. General study outcomes and caveats: GvH clones turned up in recipient bone marrow, with some appearing earlier in ileal mucosa or blood, a pattern consistent with an intestinal mucosal origin. In the allografts of patients with donor T cell macrochimerism, GvH to HvG T cell clonal ratios were high. The conclusions were limited by the relatively low number and heterogeneity of the intestinal transplant patients. Early after transplant, peak levels of circulating GvH clones were found to be associated with declines in HvG clones.

The library came from the immunoSEQ multiplex PCR assay. High-throughput TCR-beta CDR3 sequencing of genomic DNA from most patients was performed by Adaptive Biotechnologies. Regarding the original processing steps: TCR sequencing data for around 20 patients were retrieved from Adaptive's ImmunoSEQ software; a few other patients were processed with MiXCR and VDJtools. CDR3 nucleotide sequences shared between donor and recipient were removed because their origin could not be assigned. At least 2-fold expansion over unstimulated cells and a minimum CFSE-low frequency of 0.002% (template counts) or 0.001% (read counts) were required for clones to be classified as alloreactive. Clones were considered mappable if detected in sequenced pre-transplant spleen, lymph node, or MLR CFSE-low populations of the donor or recipient. Cumulative frequency of alloreactive clones was calculated as a percentage of all sequences weighted by copy number. TCRdb carries this immuneACCESS record with in-frame sequences only. Its versions omit some clonotypes, under half of them owing to an unresolved V gene in the studies checked, with the rest unexplained. Clonal size and the V and J genes are those of that table, whereas D and trimming came from the DNA. The sample table shows under 20,000 clones, and roughly 86% are seen once. 8% to 9.5% of the sample is held by the ten biggest clonotypes.

In the first month after transplant, blood samples were collected up to 4 times, and after that at least monthly when available. Trimming takes 1 base from V and 6 bases from J, and the germline ends sit 10 bases apart. The CDR3 has 14 amino acids, counting the end cysteine and phenylalanine. The DNA shown is the 42-base CDR3, in frame from base 1. CDR1 and CDR2 are read off the germline V gene (reference sequence) as MNHEY and SMNVEV. A note on this clone: The antigen it binds to is not known. Base qualities are not recorded, but no much larger clone differs from it by a single base.

This clonotype originated in a human patient who received an intestinal transplant, so some T cells may come from the graft donor. This material consisted of PBMCs, taken about 240 days after intestinal transplant. The chain is encoded by TRBV27 joined to TRBJ2-1; too little of a D gene remains to name it. The nucleotide sequence is TGTGCCAGCAGTTTATATCGGGTGGGCAATGAGCAGTTCTTC. This is translated as CASSLYRVGNEQFF.